A single sample gave rise to the 22 T cell receptor beta chains below, sequenced in a study of breast tumors, draining lymph nodes, adjacent tissues listed by TCRdb under 2016. Lymph node samples came from the axillary draining lymph nodes of breast cancer patients. Library creation used multiplex PCR. Sequencing instrument: Illumina HiSeq 2000. The public reads were quality trimmed at Q25 with fastp and then assembled into clones with MiXCR by TCRdb, keeping productive beta chains. Each record represents a unique CDR3 protein, reported with the most common genes and DNA among its rows. The sample records approximately 130,000 distinct CDR3 sequences, 21% of which are singletons. The ten largest make up 2% to 2.5% of the sample. The sample was axillary lymph node tissue. The origin of the receptors is a female donor with breast cancer. Some clones in this sample may be carry-over from other donors' samples.

This clonotype was observed many times. This chain links TRBV3-1 with TRBJ2-7, with D perhaps TRBD2 (6 bases). V shed 2 bases and J shed 6 bases, with 17 bases lying between them. The CDR3 spans 15 residues. CDR1 is LGHDT and CDR2 is YNNKEL in the germline V gene (reference sequence). The CDR3 protein is CASSQMSSGTPEQYF. The CDR3 coding sequence is TGTGCCAGCAGCCAAATGAGTAGCGGCACTCCCGAGCAGTACTTC.

This clonotype was counted ten times or more. The chain is built from TRBV2 and TRBJ1-2, with 9 bases fitting TRBD1. Germline CDR1 SNHLY, CDR2 FYNNEI. This CDR3 contains 13 residues. With 4 bases clipped from V and 8 bases from J, the junction kept 5 bases outside the gene matches. The CDR3, as DNA: TGTGCCAGCAGTGTTGGACAGGGGAACGGCTACACCTTC. Amino acid sequence: CASSVGQGNGYTF.

The V call is TRBV28, the J call TRBJ2-7; TRBD2 matches at 8 bases. V trimming: 5 bases; J trimming: 2 bases; junction bases outside the gene matches: 8. Germline V gene data show CDR1 as MDHEN and CDR2 as SYDVKM. This CDR3 spans 15 amino acids. The CDR3 bases are TGTGCCAGCAGTGCGACTAGCGAGTTACCCTACGAGCAGTACTTC. Translation: CASSATSELPYEQYF.

As regards this clonotype: A much larger clone is a single base away; this may be a read error. The chain combines TRBV2 with TRBJ2-7, with 9 bases lining up with TRBD2. From germline, CDR1 is SNHLY and CDR2 FYNNEI. The CDR3 runs to 15 residues. CDR3 protein: CASSLKTGTSYGQYF. CDR3 coding DNA: TGTGCCAGCAGCCTAAAGACCGGGACTAGCTACGGGCAGTACTTC.

This clonotype appeared many times. The chain is built from TRBV3-1 and TRBJ2-1; D might be TRBD2 (5 bases). Germline CDR1 LGHDT, CDR2 YNNKEL (reference sequence). This CDR3 contains 17 residues. V shed 1 base and J shed 0 bases, with 13 bases lying between them. The CDR3 reads CASSQGLSGSSYNEQFF. CDR3 DNA sequence: TGTGCCAGCAGCCAAGGGTTAAGCGGTAGCTCCTACAATGAGCAGTTCTTC.

This clonotype was counted many times. The V gene is TRBV10-3, the J gene TRBJ2-1; 10 nucleotides line up with TRBD2. CDR3 length: 16 amino acids. With V trimmed by 6 bases and J by 0 bases, 5 bases remained unmatched. Germline V gives CDR1 ENHRY, CDR2 SYGVKD. CDR3 nucleotide sequence: TGTGCCATCAGGACTAGCGGGCCCAGCTCCTACAATGAGCAGTTCTTC. Encoded protein: CAIRTSGPSSYNEQFF.

The chain is built from TRBV3-1 and TRBJ2-1; 11 nucleotides match TRBD2. V lost 6 bases to trimming and J lost 7 bases; unmatched junction nucleotides: 11. Germline V gene sequence: CDR1 LGHDT, CDR2 YNNKEL (reference sequence). This CDR3 comprises 16 residues. The CDR3 loop is CASSQLGLAGFNEQFF. As DNA, the CDR3 is TGTGCCAGCAGTCAACTTGGACTAGCGGGCTTTAATGAGCAGTTCTTC.

This clonotype was seen many times. The V and J genes are TRBV19 and TRBJ2-1, with 9 bases matching TRBD2. The germline gives CDR1 LNHDA, CDR2 SQIVND (reference sequence). The CDR3 extends over 15 amino acids. Trimming removed 4 bases from V and 7 bases from J; junction bases left unmatched: 8. CDR3 sequence (DNA): TGTGCCAGTAGTAGGGCTAGCGGGAATAGGAATGAGCAGTTCTTC. This encodes CASSRASGNRNEQFF.

This clonotype was recorded many times. This chain links TRBV14 with TRBJ2-5; D assignment may be TRBD1 or TRBD2 (5 bases each). Between the trimmed V and J ends, which lost 4 bases and 11 bases, there was a span of 17 bases. This CDR3 is built from 13 residues. CDR1 and CDR2 (germline): SGHDN, FVKESK. The CDR3 region is CASSPLLLGVQYF. The CDR3 bases are TGTGCCAGCAGCCCTTTACTCCTGGGGGTTCAGTACTTC.

The sample holds many counts of this clonotype. This rearrangement joins TRBV20-1 to TRBJ2-1; D unresolved. Germline V gene sequence: CDR1 DFQATT, CDR2 SNEGSKA (reference sequence). The CDR3 is 16 amino acids. Trimming cost V 5 bases and J 0 bases, with 17 bases left between them. The DNA for the CDR3 is TGCAGTGCTTTACAGAACTTCCTGGGCTCCTACAATGAGCAGTTCTTC. Translated, it gives CSALQNFLGSYNEQFF.

This clonotype was found many times. The chain carries TRBV2 and TRBJ2-3; TRBD2 agrees at 12 bases. Trimming took 8 bases from V and 3 from J; bases not matched to a gene: 3. In germline, CDR1 is SNHLY, CDR2 FYNNEI. The CDR3 loop spans 14 amino acids. The CDR3: CASSGTSGTDTQYF. The CDR3 coding sequence is TGTGCCAGCTCCGGGACTAGCGGGACAGATACGCAGTATTTT.

This clonotype was seen many times. V is TRBV7-8 and J is TRBJ2-5; D not certain. The CDR3 has 14 amino acids. The germline V gene has CDR1 SGHVS and CDR2 FQNEAQ. Between the trimmed V and J ends, which lost 5 bases and 3 bases, there was a span of 13 bases. The CDR3 loop reads CASSPSGLEETQYF. The CDR3 nucleotides read TGTGCCAGCAGCCCCTCGGGTTTGGAAGAGACCCAGTACTTC.

Note on this clonotype: A much larger clone lies a single base off, so this may be a read error. This chain connects TRBV7-2 to TRBJ2-7; TRBD2 matches at 9 bases. Germline lookup yields CDR1 SGHTA and CDR2 FQGNSA. The CDR3 is made up of 15 amino acids. With V trimmed by 1 base and J by 6 bases, 7 bases remained unmatched. DNA of the CDR3: TGTGCCAGCAGCTTAGTCTCGGCGGGAGGGGGCGAGCAGTACTTC. Translated: CASSLVSAGGGEQYF.

The table lists this clonotype with many counts. This chain joins TRBV7-3 and TRBJ2-2; TRBD1 is a possible D gene (5 bases). Germline V gives CDR1 SGHTA, CDR2 FQGTGA. The CDR3 extends over 14 amino acids. V lost 6 bases and J 6 bases, leaving 14 bases between the germline ends. This CDR3 reads CASSQGVGAGELFF. As DNA, the CDR3 is TGTGCCAGCAGTCAAGGCGTAGGGGCCGGGGAGCTGTTTTTT.

This clonotype was picked up many times. This chain links TRBV19 with TRBJ2-1; D is possibly TRBD1 (5 bases). CDR1 and CDR2 (germline): LNHDA, SQIVND (reference sequence). The CDR3 consists of 12 residues. The V end was cut by 3 bases, the J end by 8 bases, with 8 bases between. Written as DNA, the CDR3 is TGTGCCAGTAGTATGGCCAGGGATGAGCAGTTCTTC. As protein: CASSMARDEQFF.

With respect to this clonotype: A single base separates this from a much larger clone, so it may be a read error. The chain uses TRBV19 and TRBJ1-5; unclear D gene. CDR3 length: 15 residues. The germline V gene has CDR1 LNHDA and CDR2 SQIVND (reference sequence). CDR3 coding DNA: TGTGCCAGTAGTATAGGTGATTATAGCAATCAGCCCCTGCATTTT. Translating it yields CASSIGDYSNQPLHF.

This clonotype was detected ten times or more. The V call is TRBV6-2 or TRBV6-3, the J call TRBJ1-6; no definite D call. Per germline, CDR1 MNHEY and CDR2 SVGEGT. The CDR3 has 16 amino acids. Trimming took off 2 bases at V and 0 bases at J, with 8 bases between the two ends. The CDR3 bases are TGTGCCAGCAGTTACCCAGATGTCTCCTATAATTCACCCCTCCACTTT. This sequence encodes CASSYPDVSYNSPLHF.

This clonotype was seen many times. The CDR3 loop is CASSQENRGTQYF. Here the CDR3 DNA reads TGCGCCAGCAGCCAAGAAAATCGTGGGACCCAGTACTTC. The chain combines TRBV4-1 with TRBJ2-5; D remains unclear. This CDR3 is built from 13 residues. V was clipped by 0 bases and J by 7 bases, with 9 bases between them. CDR1 and CDR2 from the germline V gene are MGHRA and YSYEKL.

This clonotype appeared many times. The gene calls are TRBV6-5 and TRBJ2-5; the D call may be TRBD1 or TRBD2 (6 bases each). This CDR3 has 16 amino acids. CDR1 and CDR2 from the germline V gene are MNHEY and SVGAGI. V shed 5 bases and J shed 5 bases, with 21 bases lying between them. The CDR3 here is CASSRGVDHYAETQYF. For the CDR3, the DNA is TGTGCCAGCAGTAGGGGGGTGGATCACTACGCGGAGACCCAGTACTTC.

The chain has TRBV28 and TRBJ1-2; D not certain. The germline V gene has CDR1 MDHEN and CDR2 SYDVKM. Trimming pared 10 bases from V and 4 bases from J, leaving 13 bases between. This CDR3 spans 12 amino acids. The CDR3 region has the DNA TGTGCCACTACGTCAATATTCTATGGCTACACCTTC. Translated, it gives CATTSIFYGYTF.

The chain recombines TRBV9 with TRBJ2-1, with TRBD2 identical over 10 bases. The trim removed 5 bases at V and 3 bases at J, leaving 5 bases unmatched. Per germline, CDR1 SGDLS and CDR2 YYNGEE. This CDR3 has 15 amino acids. The CDR3 region is CASSGLAAFYNEQFF. The CDR3 coding sequence is TGTGCCAGCAGTGGACTAGCGGCCTTCTACAATGAGCAGTTCTTC.

This clonotype has ten or more counts. This chain uses TRBV2 with TRBJ1-5, with 8 positions matching TRBD1. Germline V gene data show CDR1 as SNHLY and CDR2 as FYNNEI. The CDR3 runs 15 residues. Unmatched junction bases numbered 5, after V lost 7 bases and J lost 0 bases. The CDR3 protein is CASTRTGLSNQPQHF. The CDR3 DNA sequence: TGTGCCAGCACCAGGACAGGGCTTAGCAATCAGCCCCAGCATTTT. Variable domain in full (rest from reference TRBV2 and TRBJ1-5): EPEVTQTPSHQVTQMGQEVILRCVPISNHLYFYWYRQILGQKVEFLVSFYNNEISEKSEIFDDQFSVERPDGSNFTLKIRSTKLEDSAMYFCASTRTGLSNQPQHFGDGTRLSIL.